The 16 T cell receptor beta chains in this list originate from one sample, sequenced in a study of shared clonotypes between healthy human individuals (dated by TCRdb to the early 2020s). Receptors were amplified or captured by the immunoSEQ multiplex PCR assay. TCRdb re-hosts the immuneACCESS table, in-frame sequences only. Its copies lack some clones; in the studies checked, an unresolved V gene accounts for under half of them, and the cause for the rest is not known. The table for this sample lists more than 1.2 million clones; around 98.5% of them were counted only once. Roughly 0.36% of the sample is held by the ten biggest clonotypes. Sequencing was performed on naive CD4+ T cells sorted from blood. The cell subset or site tag for this specimen amounts to: CD45RA+ positively selected. The receptors originated from a man between 25 and 39 years old in good health.

The CDR3 spells CASSPGLAVSSEQFF. The CDR3 region has the DNA TGTGCCAGCAGCCCGGGACTAGCGGTATCTAGTGAGCAGTTCTTC. The chain carries TRBV6-5 and TRBJ2-1; 11 bases are a match to TRBD2. The J segment lost 9 bases and the V segment lost 6 bases, leaving 10 bases of the junction unmatched. CDR1 is MNHEY, CDR2 SVGAGI, per germline. The CDR3 totals 15 residues.

Only a few counts were recorded for this clone. The V and J genes are TRBV9 and TRBJ1-2; D ambiguous. CDR1 and CDR2 (germline): SGDLS, YYNGEE. V lost 4 bases to trimming and J lost 4 bases, with 14 bases between them. The CDR3 consists of 14 residues. Here the CDR3 reads CASSPPGKFYGYTF. DNA of the CDR3: TGTGCCAGCAGCCCGCCGGGGAAGTTCTATGGCTACACCTTC.

A single count supports this clone. The chain has TRBV7-3 and TRBJ2-2; the D call may be TRBD1 or TRBD2 (6 bases each). This CDR3 comprises 15 residues. Germline V lookup: CDR1 SGHTA, CDR2 FQGTGA. Deletions cut 4 bases from V and 0 bases from J, with 9 bases between. DNA for the CDR3: TGTGCCAGCAGCTCTCGGGGGCCGAACACCGGGGAGCTGTTTTTT. Translating gives CASSSRGPNTGELFF. The complete variable domain, with remaining parts taken from reference TRBV7-3 and TRBJ2-2, reads GAGVSQTPSNKVTEKGKYVELRCDPISGHTALYWYRQSLGQGPEFLIYFQGTGAADDSGLPNDRFFAVRPEGSVSTLKIQRTERGDSAVYLCASSSRGPNTGELFFGEGSRLTVL.

V and J are TRBV7-2 and TRBJ2-7; 7 bases match TRBD1. The CDR3 length is 14 residues. After removal of 1 base from V and 3 bases from J, the junction contained 3 bases not matched to a gene. The V gene's germline CDR1 is SGHTA and CDR2 FQGNSA. In DNA form, the CDR3 reads TGTGCCAGCAGCTTAGGACAGGGAGACTACGAGCAGTACTTC. It encodes CASSLGQGDYEQYF.

The genes are TRBV5-1 and TRBJ2-7; 9 bases are a match to TRBD1. The germline V gene has CDR1 SGHRS and CDR2 YFSETQ. The ends lost 0 bases at V and 2 bases at J; junction bases unmatched: 3. This CDR3 region has 15 residues. The CDR3 coding sequence is TGCGCCAGCAGCTTGGAAGGGACAGGGACCTACGAGCAGTACTTC. As protein: CASSLEGTGTYEQYF.

This chain joins TRBV11-2 and TRBJ1-1, with 8 bases lining up with TRBD1. V was clipped by 2 bases and J by 9 bases; unmatched bases: 17. CDR1 and CDR2 (germline): SGHAT, FQNNGV. The CDR3 is made up of 17 amino acids. CDR3 sequence (DNA): TGTGCCAGCAGCTTATCCGGACAGGGCATCCCGGATTTGAAAGCTTTCTTT. Encoded protein: CASSLSGQGIPDLKAFF. Complete variable domain (other parts from reference TRBV11-2 and TRBJ1-1): EAGVAQSPRYKIIEKRQSVAFWCNPISGHATLYWYQQILGQGPKLLIQFQNNGVVDDSQLPKDRFSAERLKGVDSTLKIQPAKLEDSAVYLCASSLSGQGIPDLKAFFGQGTRLTVV.

The chain is built from TRBV5-1 and TRBJ2-6, with 10 positions matching TRBD1. The CDR3 length is 18 residues. V lost 3 bases to trimming and J lost 0 bases; unmatched junction nucleotides: 6. The germline V gene encodes CDR1 SGHRS and CDR2 YFSETQ. The DNA for the CDR3 is TGCGCCAGCAGCTCTGACAGGGGGCTGTCCTCTGGGGCCAACGTCCTGACTTTC. Its translation is CASSSDRGLSSGANVLTF. The full variable domain, rest sourced from reference TRBV5-1 and TRBJ2-6, is KAGVTQTPRYLIKTRGQQVTLSCSPISGHRSVSWYQQTPGQGLQFLFEYFSETQRNKGNFPGRFSGRQFSNSRSEMNVSTLELGDSALYLCASSSDRGLSSGANVLTFGAGSRLTVL.

The chain is built from TRBV5-4 and TRBJ1-1; D remains ambiguous. Looked up from germline, CDR1 is SGHNT and CDR2 is YYREEE (reference sequence). This CDR3 has 13 amino acids. V was shortened by 0 bases and J by 4 bases, with 7 bases between the two germline ends. CDR3 sequence: CASSLGAGTEAFF. In nucleotides, the CDR3 is TGTGCCAGCAGCTTGGGGGCCGGCACTGAAGCTTTCTTT.

The genes are TRBV5-1 and TRBJ2-3, with D perhaps given as TRBD1 or TRBD2 (5 bases each). CDR3 size: 15 residues. Trimming removed 0 bases at V and 3 bases at J, with 11 bases between. Germline CDR1 is SGHRS and CDR2 is YFSETQ. The CDR3 nucleotides read TGCGCCAGCAGCTTGGGGCCCAGGGAGACAGATACGCAGTATTTT. Its translation: CASSLGPRETDTQYF. The entire variable domain, with the rest obtained from reference TRBV5-1 and TRBJ2-3, is as follows: KAGVTQTPRYLIKTRGQQVTLSCSPISGHRSVSWYQQTPGQGLQFLFEYFSETQRNKGNFPGRFSGRQFSNSRSEMNVSTLELGDSALYLCASSLGPRETDTQYFGPGTRLTVL.

This chain connects TRBV9 to TRBJ1-1; a possible D gene is TRBD1 (6 bases). The V and J ends lost 4 bases and 3 bases respectively, with 31 bases between them. The germline V gene encodes CDR1 SGDLS and CDR2 YYNGEE. The CDR3 spans 20 residues. The CDR3 sequence: CASSLGGTWDIAMGHTEAFF. The CDR3 bases are TGTGCCAGCAGCCTAGGAGGGACATGGGATATTGCGATGGGACACACTGAAGCTTTCTTT. Full variable domain (outside the CDR3, taken from reference TRBV9 and TRBJ1-1): DSGVTQTPKHLITATGQRVTLRCSPRSGDLSVYWYQQSLDQGLQFLIQYYNGEERAKGNILERFSAQQFPDLHSELNLSSLELGDSALYFCASSLGGTWDIAMGHTEAFFGQGTRLTVV.

The chain uses TRBV5-1 and TRBJ2-5; 8 nucleotides agree with TRBD2. This CDR3 region has 16 residues. V lost 2 bases and J lost 5; bases outside the gene matches: 11. CDR1 SGHRS and CDR2 YFSETQ come from the germline V gene. The CDR3 sequence: CASSFVTGRAWETQYF. CDR3 nucleotides: TGCGCCAGCAGCTTTGTAACCGGGAGGGCCTGGGAGACCCAGTACTTC.

This rearrangement joins TRBV2 to TRBJ1-1, with a possible D match to TRBD1 (5 bases). CDR3 length: 14 residues. Germline CDR1 reads SNHLY; CDR2 reads FYNNEI. Trimming left V 5 bases short and J 0 bases short, with 10 bases between. The CDR3 coding sequence is TGTGCCAGCAGTCAACAGGCAATGAACACTGAAGCTTTCTTT. Its protein is CASSQQAMNTEAFF.

The rearrangement uses TRBV5-1 and TRBJ2-7, with D uncertain. CDR3 length equals 14 residues. With 7 bases removed from V and 4 bases from J, the gap between germline ends came to 18 bases. Germline assignment: CDR1 SGHRS and CDR2 YFSETQ. The CDR3 loop reads CASGQALGGYEQYF. In DNA form, the CDR3 reads TGCGCCAGCGGCCAAGCTCTTGGTGGATACGAGCAGTACTTC.

The CDR3, as DNA: TGTGCCAGCAGCTCCCATCGGACAGGGACTCCCTACGAGCAGTACTTC. It is translated as CASSSHRTGTPYEQYF. This sequence joins TRBV7-9 and TRBJ2-7, with 8 bases that match TRBD1. Trimming cost V 4 bases and J 2 bases; bases outside gene matches: 10. The CDR3 consists of 16 residues. CDR1 is SEHNR and CDR2 is FQNEAQ in the germline V gene (reference sequence).

This sequence joins TRBV2 and TRBJ1-1; no reliable D call. The CDR3 extends over 11 amino acids. CDR1 is SNHLY and CDR2 is FYNNEI in the germline V gene. The ends were cut back, 11 bases at V and 4 bases at J, with 11 bases in the middle. The CDR3 bases are TGTGCCGCGAGGGAGGGCACTGAAGCTTTCTTT. It is translated as CAAREGTEAFF.

This chain connects TRBV5-1 to TRBJ2-7; 8 positions match TRBD2. The CDR3 is made up of 16 amino acids. CDR1 is SGHRS and CDR2 is YFSETQ in the germline V gene. V trimming: 3 bases; J trimming: 0 bases; junction bases outside the gene matches: 8. CDR3 sequence (DNA): TGCGCCAGCAGCTACACACTAGCGGCGAACTCCTACGAGCAGTACTTC. Translating it yields CASSYTLAANSYEQYF.